The clone carrying this T cell receptor (beta chain) has just one count. Assay: immunoSEQ multiplex PCR; the TCRdb copy retains only in-frame clones and omits some. The table records about 300,000 clones, 89% of them present only once. This sample is part of a study of blood T cell repertoires in COVID-19. Study-level background: Sites across the United States, Italy and Spain contributed samples from acute and convalescent COVID-19. Sample material is recorded as cDNA or gDNA derived from T cells, B-cell-depleted T cells, or PBMCs.

The CDR3 is 14 amino acids. The V and J ends lost 3 bases and 0 bases respectively, with 8 bases between them. Germline loops: CDR1 SGHTA, CDR2 FQGNSA. This TCR came from a man between 18 and 29 years old who had recovered from COVID-19. The sample taken for sequencing was peripheral blood. This chain uses TRBV7-2 with TRBJ1-2, with D perhaps TRBD1 (6 bases). DNA for the CDR3: TGTGCCAGCAGCTTGGGACAATCTAACTATGGCTACACCTTC. Amino acid sequence: CASSLGQSNYGYTF.